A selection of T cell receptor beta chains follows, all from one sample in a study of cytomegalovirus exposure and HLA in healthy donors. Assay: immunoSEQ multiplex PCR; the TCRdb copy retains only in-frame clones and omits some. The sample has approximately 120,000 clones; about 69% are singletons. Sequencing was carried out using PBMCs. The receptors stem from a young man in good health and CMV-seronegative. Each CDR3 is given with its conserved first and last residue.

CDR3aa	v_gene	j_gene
CASSPDRTYGYTF	TRBV28	TRBJ1-2
CAISGGDNQPQHF	TRBV10-3	TRBJ1-5
CASSLYNRGQNIQYF	TRBV27	TRBJ2-4
CASHLRGQGFNEQFF	TRBV7-2	TRBJ2-1
CASSYSAGELWDEQFF	TRBV6-5	TRBJ2-1
CASSQEVPGGALFTGELFF	TRBV4-2	TRBJ2-2
CASSLVGSEQYF	TRBV11-2	TRBJ2-7
CASARTQGTETQYF	TRBV27	TRBJ2-5
CASSLSGTSHPNEQFF	TRBV7-2	TRBJ2-1
CASSQATGLGQETQYF	TRBV4-1	TRBJ2-5
CASRWTGKNQPQHF	TRBV28	TRBJ1-5
CASSGTGYGYTF	TRBV28	TRBJ1-2
CASSQDGWRNSYNEQFF	TRBV4-1	TRBJ2-1
CASRPPGGSGNTIYF	TRBV6-5	TRBJ1-3
CASSLIGTGGQETQYF	TRBV5-1	TRBJ2-5